This T cell receptor beta chain is from a study of CD8 T cells in ankylosing spondylitis (dated by TCRdb to about 2017). Looking at the study overall: The study profiled T cell receptor beta repertoires in healthy donors and ankylosing spondylitis patients to find disease-linked TCR variants. Peripheral blood was sampled, and synovial fluid was also collected from ankylosing spondylitis patients. The full study cohort comprised 20 to 25 ankylosing spondylitis patients and approximately 100 healthy donors.

The full study reports these points: A TCR beta motif made up of fewer than 10 highly homologous amino acid variants appeared to be characteristic of blood from ankylosing spondylitis patients. Some TCR beta motif variants had previously been reported in synovial fluid and blood of reactive arthritis patients, which suggested common disease-initiation mechanisms. The disease-linked clones showed a CD8+ phenotype and occurred at relatively low frequencies in peripheral blood. The disease-linked clones were reported to be significantly enriched in matched synovial fluid samples from ankylosing spondylitis patients.

Note on this clonotype: Its antigen is unknown. Nothing much larger sits one base from this clone, and base qualities are not available.

Sequencing took place on an Illumina HiSeq 2500. TCR beta libraries were prepared by quantitative 5'-RACE with molecular barcodes. The source study handled its data this way. To identify disease-linked TCR variants, a new computational method was used, one built on a probabilistic model of VDJ rearrangement. Using fastp at Q25 and MiXCR, TCRdb reprocessed the public reads and kept productive beta chains. Identical CDR3 protein sequences are pooled into one entry, listed with their most common genes and DNA. These V and J calls rely on TCRdb rather than the paper's analysis. This sample holds over 450,000 distinct CDR3 sequences; roughly 12% were observed only once. The top ten clonotypes cover about 6.8% of the sample. This TCR came from a male donor with ankylosing spondylitis. The specimen was blood, either unsorted or a sorted T cell fraction (not recorded which).

CDR3 region: CASSQLAGNTGELFF. The nucleotides read TGTGCCAGTAGCCAACTAGCGGGAAATACCGGGGAGCTGTTTTTT. The sequence is built from TRBV19 and TRBJ2-2; TRBD2 aligns with 10 central bases. CDR1 and CDR2, looked up from the germline V gene (reference sequence), are LNHDA and SQIVND. There are 15 amino acids in the CDR3, from cysteine to phenylalanine inclusive. The entry retains the CDR3 DNA only, 45 bases that are in frame from base 1. Trimming accounts for 6 bases at V and 5 bases at J, while the number of junction bases matched to no gene is 6. When the CDR3 is completed using the reference TRBV19 and TRBJ2-2 genes on either side, the full variable domain is DGGITQSPKYLFRKEGQNVTLSCEQNLNHDAMYWYRQDPGQGLRLIYYSQIVNDFQKGDIAEGYSVSREKKESFPLTVTSAQKNPTAFYLCASSQLAGNTGELFFGEGSRLTVL.